The TCR beta chain under discussion was sequenced for a study of cytomegalovirus exposure and HLA in healthy donors. The study ran its PCR with 60 Vbeta and 13 Jbeta primers. Clones were sequenced by immunoSEQ multiplex PCR, and TCRdb holds only the in-frame ones, with some missing. The table lists 150,000 to 200,000 clones, more than 75% of them singletons, with about an eighth in the top ten. Trimming removed 5 bases from V and 1 base from J, with 3 bases in between. The CDR3 spans 11 residues. The germline gives CDR1 SGHAT, CDR2 FQNNGV. This chain connects TRBV11-2 to TRBJ2-7; no clear D gene. Sample: PBMCs. This sequence originates from a woman aged 40 to 49 in good health and CMV-seronegative. The CDR3 region is CASSASYEQYF. In DNA, the CDR3 is TGTGCCAGCAGCGCGTCCTACGAGCAGTACTTC. Combining the CDR3 with reference TRBV11-2 and TRBJ2-7 gives the whole variable domain EAGVAQSPRYKIIEKRQSVAFWCNPISGHATLYWYQQILGQGPKLLIQFQNNGVVDDSQLPKDRFSAERLKGVDSTLKIQPAKLEDSAVYLCASSASYEQYFGPGTRLTVT.